Each of the 16 T cell receptor beta chains below was sequenced from the same sample in a study of blood T cell repertoires in COVID-19. The assay was immunoSEQ multiplex PCR, and TCRdb's table has in-frame clones only and misses some. Of some 53,000 clones in the sample, roughly 87% were seen once. Sample: peripheral blood. The receptor set was obtained from a human donor with active COVID-19. The donor label of this sample is uncertain.

The J gene is TRBJ2-3, the V gene TRBV7-9; D gene unclear. The CDR3 covers 11 residues. The V end was cut by 5 bases, the J end by 10 bases, with 10 bases between. Per the germline V gene, CDR1 is SEHNR and CDR2 is FQNEAQ (reference sequence). The CDR3 loop is CASSPSYAQYF. CDR3 DNA sequence: TGTGCCAGCAGCCCCTCCTACGCGCAGTATTTT.

The gene calls are TRBV7-6 and TRBJ1-5; no clear D gene. Per the germline V gene, CDR1 is SGHVS and CDR2 is FNYEAQ. This CDR3 comprises 14 residues. V dropped 1 base and J dropped 3 bases, with 7 bases sitting between them. This CDR3 is CASSLGGANQPQHF. CDR3 DNA sequence: TGTGCCAGCAGCTTAGGGGGAGCCAATCAGCCCCAGCATTTT.

The chain is built from TRBV7-3 and TRBJ2-5; D is perhaps TRBD1 (5 bases). Germline CDR1 and CDR2: SGHTA and FQGTGA. This CDR3 has 15 amino acids. V was pared by 2 bases and J by 2 bases, with 12 bases between. CDR3 sequence: CASSLGPGPQETQYF. The CDR3 coding sequence is TGTGCCAGCAGCTTAGGGCCAGGGCCACAAGAGACCCAGTACTTC.

In DNA form, the CDR3 reads TGTGCCAGCAGTGAACGATCTAGCGGGGGGGTGAAGGCCACCGGGGAGCTGTTTTTT. It codes for CASSERSSGGVKATGELFF. The chain has TRBV6-1 and TRBJ2-2; TRBD2 matches at 12 bases. The CDR3 runs to 19 residues. V lost 2 bases and J lost 4; bases outside the gene matches: 11. Germline loops: CDR1 MNHNS, CDR2 SASEGT.

The chain employs TRBV5-1 and TRBJ1-1; 8 nucleotides agree with TRBD1. The germline V gene encodes CDR1 SGHRS and CDR2 YFSETQ. The CDR3 totals 16 residues. V shed 5 bases, J shed 6 bases, and the junction held 15 bases outside the gene matches. CDR3 nucleotides: TGCGCCAGCAGTGGTTCGCGACAGGGGCTTGAGGCTGAAGCTTTCTTT. Translation: CASSGSRQGLEAEAFF.

The chain links TRBV7-2 to TRBJ2-4; 7 nucleotides match TRBD1. The junction had 3 bases not matched to a gene; V was cut back by 1 base and J by 6 bases. Germline V lookup: CDR1 SGHTA, CDR2 FQGNSA. The length of the CDR3 is 14 residues. CDR3 region: CASSLVSGGNIQYF. CDR3 DNA: TGTGCCAGCAGCTTAGTGTCAGGGGGAAACATTCAGTACTTC.

The rearrangement uses TRBV6-2 or TRBV6-3 and TRBJ1-2; the D gene is possibly TRBD1 (6 bases). Germline values: CDR1 MNHEY, CDR2 SVGEGT. V was shortened by 6 bases and J by 2 bases, with 13 bases between the two germline ends. The CDR3 runs to 14 residues. The CDR3 nucleotides read TGTGCCAGCAGCCATCAGGGGCCAAACTATGGCTACACCTTC. It codes for CASSHQGPNYGYTF.

The chain joins TRBV3-1 (or the pseudogene TRBV3-2) to TRBJ2-4, with D uncertain. The CDR3 consists of 12 residues. Germline V gene sequence: CDR1 LGHDT, CDR2 YNNKEL (reference sequence). The V gene lost 1 base and the J gene lost 6 bases, with 4 bases spanning the gap. The CDR3 sequence: CASSQVRNIQYF. The CDR3 DNA reads as TGTGCCAGCAGCCAAGTTAGAAACATTCAGTACTTC.

J is TRBJ1-1 and V is TRBV5-5, with no clear D. CDR3 length: 15 amino acids. The germline V gene has CDR1 SGHKS and CDR2 YYEKEE (reference sequence). Trimming took off 0 bases at V and 2 bases at J, with 11 bases between the two ends. CDR3 DNA sequence: TGTGCCAGCAGCTTGGGCTTGGCGGGAAACACTGAAGCTTTCTTT. Its protein is CASSLGLAGNTEAFF.

The rearrangement joins TRBV5-1 to TRBJ1-5, with D unclear. Looked up from germline, CDR1 is SGHRS and CDR2 is YFSETQ. The CDR3 is 16 residues long. Trimming stripped 4 bases from V and 0 bases from J, with 14 bases between. For the CDR3, the DNA is TGCGCCAGCAGCCCGGGTCACGATTATAGCAATCAGCCCCAGCATTTT. Translated, it gives CASSPGHDYSNQPQHF. Filled out from reference TRBV5-1 and TRBJ1-5, the complete variable domain reads KAGVTQTPRYLIKTRGQQVTLSCSPISGHRSVSWYQQTPGQGLQFLFEYFSETQRNKGNFPGRFSGRQFSNSRSEMNVSTLELGDSALYLCASSPGHDYSNQPQHFGDGTRLSIL.

This rearrangement joins TRBV5-1 to TRBJ2-2, with 8 bases identical to TRBD2. The V and J ends lost 1 base and 0 bases, in that order; junction bases with no gene match: 5. This CDR3 is built from 17 residues. Germline lookup yields CDR1 SGHRS and CDR2 YFSETQ. The CDR3 is CASSLPSGGPNTGELFF. CDR3 sequence (DNA): TGCGCCAGCAGCTTGCCAAGCGGGGGCCCGAACACCGGGGAGCTGTTTTTT.

The V and J genes are TRBV7-2 and TRBJ2-2; D is possibly TRBD2 (7 bases). The CDR3 totals 16 residues. V gave up 5 bases and J gave up 5 bases, with 18 bases separating them. Germline V gene data show CDR1 as SGHTA and CDR2 as FQGNSA. CDR3 coding DNA: TGTGCCAGCAGCCTCGCACGGGGGGCGCGGACCGGGGAGCTGTTTTTT. It yields the protein CASSLARGARTGELFF.

The chain links TRBV7-2 to TRBJ1-2, with TRBD1 identical over 10 bases. The CDR3 is 17 amino acids. J gave up 7 bases and V 4 bases, and 15 bases lay outside the gene matches. Germline V gene lookup returns CDR1 SGHTA and CDR2 FQGNSA. The CDR3 is CASSSEPGQGLLGGYTF. CDR3 coding DNA: TGTGCCAGCAGCTCCGAACCGGGACAGGGGCTTTTGGGTGGCTACACCTTC.

This clone appeared once. The rearrangement uses TRBV6-5 and TRBJ1-2, with D possibly being TRBD1 (6 bases). The V end lost 2 bases, the J end lost 8 bases, and 12 bases lay between the germline ends. This CDR3 contains 13 residues. Germline V CDR1 and CDR2: MNHEY, SVGAGI. CDR3: CASSYGGGKGYTF. CDR3 coding DNA: TGTGCCAGCAGTTACGGGGGGGGCAAGGGCTACACCTTC.

The chain has TRBV18 and TRBJ1-2; D might be TRBD1 (6 bases). CDR1 and CDR2 (germline): KGHSH, LQKENI. The CDR3 is 13 residues long. The germline V and J ends were trimmed by 6 bases and 2 bases, with 10 bases remaining between them. The CDR3 spells CASSPGANYGYTF. CDR3 DNA sequence: TGTGCCAGCTCCCCAGGGGCGAACTATGGCTACACCTTC.

The chain has TRBV28 and TRBJ2-7; D is undetermined. Trimming took off 5 bases at V and 1 base at J, with 12 bases between the two ends. This CDR3 is 14 amino acids long. Germline V CDR1 and CDR2: MDHEN, SYDVKM. The CDR3 nucleotides are TGTGCCAGCAGTCTTACAATTTTATCCTACGAGCAGTACTTC. Amino acids: CASSLTILSYEQYF.